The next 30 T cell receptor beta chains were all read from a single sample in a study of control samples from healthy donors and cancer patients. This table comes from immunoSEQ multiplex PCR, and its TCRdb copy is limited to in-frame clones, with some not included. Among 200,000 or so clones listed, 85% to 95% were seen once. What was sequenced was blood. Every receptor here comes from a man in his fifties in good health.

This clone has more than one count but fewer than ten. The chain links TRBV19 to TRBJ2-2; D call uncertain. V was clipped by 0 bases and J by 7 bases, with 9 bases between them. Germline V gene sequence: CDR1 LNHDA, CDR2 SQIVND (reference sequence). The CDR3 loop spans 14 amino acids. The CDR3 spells CASSIDRGVGELFF. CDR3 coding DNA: TGTGCCAGTAGTATAGATCGTGGGGTCGGGGAGCTGTTTTTT.

CDR3 residues: CASSSIRVRNEKLFF. As DNA, the CDR3 is TGTGCCAGCAGTAGCATAAGGGTTCGAAATGAAAAACTGTTTTTT. The chain carries TRBV6-2 or TRBV6-3 and TRBJ1-4; D is unresolved. This CDR3 is 15 amino acids long. Trimming cost V 5 bases and J 5 bases, with 15 bases left between them. Germline assignment: CDR1 MNHEY and CDR2 SVGEGT.

The CDR3 loop reads CASSLSFGTGQPQHF. The CDR3 DNA reads TGTGCCAGCAGTTTAAGTTTTGGAACAGGCCAGCCCCAGCATTTT. The chain couples TRBV27 to TRBJ1-5, with D possibly matching TRBD1 (5 bases). The CDR3 contains 15 residues. Germline V gene data show CDR1 as MNHEY and CDR2 as SMNVEV (reference sequence). V lost 2 bases and J 7 bases, leaving 15 bases between the germline ends.

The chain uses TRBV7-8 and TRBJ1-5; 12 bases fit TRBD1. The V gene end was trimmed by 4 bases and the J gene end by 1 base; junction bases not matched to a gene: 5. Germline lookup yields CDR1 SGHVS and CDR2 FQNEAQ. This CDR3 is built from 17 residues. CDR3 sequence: CASSWGQGAGSNQPQHF. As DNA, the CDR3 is TGTGCCAGCAGCTGGGGACAGGGGGCAGGGAGCAATCAGCCCCAGCATTTT.

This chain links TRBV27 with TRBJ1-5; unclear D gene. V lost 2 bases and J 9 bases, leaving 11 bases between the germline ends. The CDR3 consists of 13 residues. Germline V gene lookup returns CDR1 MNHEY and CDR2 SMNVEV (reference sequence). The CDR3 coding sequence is TGTGCCAGCAGTTTACAAACCTGCGGGCCCCAGCATTTT. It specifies CASSLQTCGPQHF.

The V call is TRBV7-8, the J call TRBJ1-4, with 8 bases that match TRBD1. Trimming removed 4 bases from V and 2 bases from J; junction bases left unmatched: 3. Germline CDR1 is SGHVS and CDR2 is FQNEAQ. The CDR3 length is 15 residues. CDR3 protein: CASSSQGATNEKLFF. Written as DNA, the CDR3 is TGTGCCAGCAGCTCCCAGGGGGCTACTAATGAAAAACTGTTTTTT.

Here the CDR3 reads CASSLGTGEPQPQHF. CDR3 nucleotide sequence: TGCGCCAGCAGCTTGGGTACAGGGGAACCTCAGCCCCAGCATTTT. The rearrangement uses TRBV5-1 and TRBJ1-5, with 7 bases fitting TRBD1. The CDR3 loop spans 15 amino acids. The V gene's germline CDR1 is SGHRS and CDR2 YFSETQ. Germline trimming cut 0 bases from V and 6 bases from J; bases unmatched to any gene: 6. Based on the CDR3 plus reference TRBV5-1 and TRBJ1-5, the full variable domain is KAGVTQTPRYLIKTRGQQVTLSCSPISGHRSVSWYQQTPGQGLQFLFEYFSETQRNKGNFPGRFSGRQFSNSRSEMNVSTLELGDSALYLCASSLGTGEPQPQHFGDGTRLSIL.

CDR3 bases: TGTGCCAGCAGCCAAGGCGGGACAGGGGTACAGCCCCAGCATTTT. Amino acid sequence: CASSQGGTGVQPQHF. This chain connects TRBV4-2 to TRBJ1-5; 10 bases are a match to TRBD1. Germline lookup yields CDR1 LGHNA and CDR2 YNFKEQ. The V gene end was trimmed by 1 base and the J gene end by 7 bases; junction bases not matched to a gene: 4. This CDR3 region has 15 residues.

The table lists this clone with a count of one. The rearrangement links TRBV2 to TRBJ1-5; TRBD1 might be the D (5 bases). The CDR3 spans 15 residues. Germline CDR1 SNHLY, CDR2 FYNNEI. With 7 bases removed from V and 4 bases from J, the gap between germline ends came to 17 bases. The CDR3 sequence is CASNSGEGRNQPQHF. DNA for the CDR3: TGTGCCAGCAACTCTGGGGAGGGGAGGAATCAGCCCCAGCATTTT.

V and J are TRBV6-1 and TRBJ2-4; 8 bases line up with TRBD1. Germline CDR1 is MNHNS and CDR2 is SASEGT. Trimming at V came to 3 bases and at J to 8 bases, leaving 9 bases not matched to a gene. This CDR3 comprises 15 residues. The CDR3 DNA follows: TGTGCCAGCAGTGAGCAGAACAGGGGGGTGTACATTCAGTACTTC. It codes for CASSEQNRGVYIQYF.

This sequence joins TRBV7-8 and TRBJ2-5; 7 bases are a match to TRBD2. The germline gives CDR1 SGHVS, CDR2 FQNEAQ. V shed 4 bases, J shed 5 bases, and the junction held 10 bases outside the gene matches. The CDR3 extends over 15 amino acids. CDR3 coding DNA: TGTGCCAGCAGCTGGTCTTTGGGGGGGTGGGAGACCCAGTACTTC. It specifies CASSWSLGGWETQYF.

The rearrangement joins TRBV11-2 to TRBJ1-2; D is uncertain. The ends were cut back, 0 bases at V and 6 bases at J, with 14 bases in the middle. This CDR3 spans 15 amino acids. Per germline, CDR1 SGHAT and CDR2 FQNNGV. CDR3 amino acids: CASSLESRYHDGYTF. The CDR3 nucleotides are TGTGCCAGCAGCTTAGAGTCCAGGTACCACGATGGCTACACCTTC.

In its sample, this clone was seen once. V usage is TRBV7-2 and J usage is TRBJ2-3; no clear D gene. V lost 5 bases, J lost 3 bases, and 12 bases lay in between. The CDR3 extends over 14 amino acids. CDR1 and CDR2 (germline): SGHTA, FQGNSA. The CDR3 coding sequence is TGTGCCAGCAGCCCGGGTAGGTGGACAGATACGCAGTATTTT. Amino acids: CASSPGRWTDTQYF. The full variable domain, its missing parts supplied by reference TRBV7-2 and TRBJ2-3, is GAGVSQSPSNKVTEKGKDVELRCDPISGHTALYWYRQSLGQGLEFLIYFQGNSAPDKSGLPSDRFSAERTGGSVSTLTIQRTQQEDSAVYLCASSPGRWTDTQYFGPGTRLTVL.

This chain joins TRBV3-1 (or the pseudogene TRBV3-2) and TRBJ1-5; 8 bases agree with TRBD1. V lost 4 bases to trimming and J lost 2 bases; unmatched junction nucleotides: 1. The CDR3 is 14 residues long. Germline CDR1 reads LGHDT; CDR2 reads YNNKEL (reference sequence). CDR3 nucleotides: TGTGCCAGCAGCCCGACAGGGGGCAATCAGCCCCAGCATTTT. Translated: CASSPTGGNQPQHF.

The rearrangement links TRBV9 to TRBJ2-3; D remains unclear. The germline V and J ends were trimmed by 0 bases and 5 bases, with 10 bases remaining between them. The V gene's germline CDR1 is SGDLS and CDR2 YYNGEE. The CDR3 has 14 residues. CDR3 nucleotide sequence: TGTGCCAGCAGCGTAGGATTGGGTGGAGATACGCAGTATTTT. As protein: CASSVGLGGDTQYF. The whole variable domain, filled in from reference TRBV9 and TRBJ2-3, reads DSGVTQTPKHLITATGQRVTLRCSPRSGDLSVYWYQQSLDQGLQFLIQYYNGEERAKGNILERFSAQQFPDLHSELNLSSLELGDSALYFCASSVGLGGDTQYFGPGTRLTVL.

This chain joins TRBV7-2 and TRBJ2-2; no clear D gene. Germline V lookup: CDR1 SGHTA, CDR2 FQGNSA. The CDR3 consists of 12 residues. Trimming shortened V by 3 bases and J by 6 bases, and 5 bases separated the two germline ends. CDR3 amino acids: CASSFLAGELFF. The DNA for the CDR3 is TGTGCCAGCAGCTTTTTGGCCGGGGAGCTGTTTTTT.

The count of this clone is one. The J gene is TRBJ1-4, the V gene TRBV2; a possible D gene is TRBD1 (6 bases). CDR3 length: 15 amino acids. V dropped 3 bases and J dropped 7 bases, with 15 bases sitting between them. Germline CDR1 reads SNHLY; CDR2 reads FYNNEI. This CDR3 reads CASSEVPGAGEKLFF. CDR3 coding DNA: TGTGCCAGCAGTGAGGTCCCGGGGGCTGGTGAAAAACTGTTTTTT.

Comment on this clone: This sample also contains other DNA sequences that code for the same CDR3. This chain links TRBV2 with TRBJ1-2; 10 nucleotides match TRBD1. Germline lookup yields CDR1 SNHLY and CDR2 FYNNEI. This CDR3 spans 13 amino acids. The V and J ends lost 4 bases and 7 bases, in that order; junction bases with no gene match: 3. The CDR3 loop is CASSGQGAGGYTF. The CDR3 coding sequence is TGTGCCAGCAGTGGACAGGGGGCGGGTGGCTACACCTTC.

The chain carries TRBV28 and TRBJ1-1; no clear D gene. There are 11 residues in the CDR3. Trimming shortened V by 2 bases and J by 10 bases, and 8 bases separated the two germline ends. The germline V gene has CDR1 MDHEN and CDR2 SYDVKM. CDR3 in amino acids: CASSLGLGAFF. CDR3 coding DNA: TGTGCCAGCAGTTTAGGGCTGGGAGCTTTCTTT. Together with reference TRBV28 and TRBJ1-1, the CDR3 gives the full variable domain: DVKVTQSSRYLVKRTGEKVFLECVQDMDHENMFWYRQDPGLGLRLIYFSYDVKMKEKGDIPEGYSVSREKKERFSLILESASTNQTSMYLCASSLGLGAFFGQGTRLTVV.

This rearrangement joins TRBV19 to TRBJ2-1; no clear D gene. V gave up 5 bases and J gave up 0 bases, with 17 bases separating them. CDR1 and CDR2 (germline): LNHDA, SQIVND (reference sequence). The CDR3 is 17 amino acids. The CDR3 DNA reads TGTGCCAGTAGTCCCTTCCTCGGCGGCCTCTCCTACAATGAGCAGTTCTTC. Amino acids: CASSPFLGGLSYNEQFF.

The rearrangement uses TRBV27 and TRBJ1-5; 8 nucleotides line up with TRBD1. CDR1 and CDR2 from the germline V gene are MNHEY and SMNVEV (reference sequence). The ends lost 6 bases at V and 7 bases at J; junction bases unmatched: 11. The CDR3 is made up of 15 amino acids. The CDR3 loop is CASSWGAGGTQPQHF. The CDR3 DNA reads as TGTGCCAGCAGCTGGGGAGCAGGGGGCACCCAGCCCCAGCATTTT.

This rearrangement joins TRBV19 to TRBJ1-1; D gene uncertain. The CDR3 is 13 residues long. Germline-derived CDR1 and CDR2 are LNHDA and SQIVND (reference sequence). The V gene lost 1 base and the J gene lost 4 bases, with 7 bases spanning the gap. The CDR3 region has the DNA TGTGCCAGTAGTATAGTGGTGGGCACTGAAGCTTTCTTT. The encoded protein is CASSIVVGTEAFF.

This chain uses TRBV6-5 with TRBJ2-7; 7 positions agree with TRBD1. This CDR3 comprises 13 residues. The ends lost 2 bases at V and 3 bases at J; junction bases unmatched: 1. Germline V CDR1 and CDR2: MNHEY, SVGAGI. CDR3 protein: CASSYRQGYEQYF. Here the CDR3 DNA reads TGTGCCAGCAGTTACAGACAGGGCTACGAGCAGTACTTC.

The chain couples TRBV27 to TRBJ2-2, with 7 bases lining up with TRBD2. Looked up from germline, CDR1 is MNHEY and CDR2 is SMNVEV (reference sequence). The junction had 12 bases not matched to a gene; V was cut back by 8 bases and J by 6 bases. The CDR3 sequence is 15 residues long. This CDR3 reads CASLSPGAGAGELFF. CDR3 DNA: TGTGCCAGCCTATCCCCTGGGGCGGGGGCCGGGGAGCTGTTTTTT.

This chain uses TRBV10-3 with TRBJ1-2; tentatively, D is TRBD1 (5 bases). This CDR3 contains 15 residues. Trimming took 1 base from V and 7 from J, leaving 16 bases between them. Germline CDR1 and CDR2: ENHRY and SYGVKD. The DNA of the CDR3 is TGTGCCATCAGTGAGTTTCGGGGCGACGGCCGTGGCTACACCTTC. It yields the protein CAISEFRGDGRGYTF.

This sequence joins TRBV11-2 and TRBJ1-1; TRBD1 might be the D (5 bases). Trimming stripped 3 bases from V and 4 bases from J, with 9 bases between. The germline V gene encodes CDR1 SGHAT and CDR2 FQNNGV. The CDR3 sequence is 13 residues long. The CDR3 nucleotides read TGTGCCAGCAGCTTGCGAAGGGGCACTGAAGCTTTCTTT. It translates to CASSLRRGTEAFF.

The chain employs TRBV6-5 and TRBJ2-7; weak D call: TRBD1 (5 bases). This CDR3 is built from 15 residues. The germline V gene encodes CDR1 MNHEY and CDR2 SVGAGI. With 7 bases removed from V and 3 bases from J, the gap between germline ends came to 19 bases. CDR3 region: CASTRNTQGVYEQYF. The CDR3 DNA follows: TGTGCCAGCACTAGAAACACCCAAGGGGTCTACGAGCAGTACTTC.

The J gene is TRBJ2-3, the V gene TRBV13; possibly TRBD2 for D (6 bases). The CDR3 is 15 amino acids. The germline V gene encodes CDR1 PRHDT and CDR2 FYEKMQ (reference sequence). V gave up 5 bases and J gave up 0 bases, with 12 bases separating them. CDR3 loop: CASSPRGTSTDTQYF. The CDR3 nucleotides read TGTGCCAGCAGCCCCCGGGGGACTAGCACAGATACGCAGTATTTT.

The CDR3 sequence: CASSSTSLQANEKLFF. The DNA for the CDR3 is TGTGCCAGCAGTTCTACTTCACTTCAGGCTAATGAAAAACTGTTTTTT. The rearrangement joins TRBV28 to TRBJ1-4; D not resolved. Trimming shortened V by 4 bases and J by 3 bases, and 15 bases separated the two germline ends. The length of the CDR3 is 16 residues. Germline V gene sequence: CDR1 MDHEN, CDR2 SYDVKM.

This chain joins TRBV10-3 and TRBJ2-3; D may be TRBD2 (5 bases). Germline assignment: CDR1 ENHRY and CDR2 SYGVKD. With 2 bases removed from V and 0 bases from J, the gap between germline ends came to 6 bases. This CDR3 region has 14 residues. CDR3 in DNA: TGTGCCATCAGTGAGGAGCGGAGCACAGATACGCAGTATTTT. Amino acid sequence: CAISEERSTDTQYF.